This TCR beta chain was identified in a study of monozygotic twins with inflammatory bowel disease. This CDR3 spans 17 amino acids. Looked up from germline, CDR1 is SEHNR and CDR2 is FQNEAQ (reference sequence). Study conclusions and caveats: There was no support for any single strong signal or clonotype associated with IBD.

UMIs were attached via template switching, each with a 6-nucleotide sample barcode. TCRdb re-analyzed the 5' RACE reads; it lists each CDR3 protein once, without DNA. Listed are some 400,000 distinct CDR3 sequences; 2.4% falls within the top ten. Points on this clonotype: Its antigen is unknown.

Per donor, 2 to 2.5 ml of blood was collected and frozen. This receptor was taken from a human donor with ulcerative colitis or Crohn's disease, or a healthy co-twin of an affected twin (not recorded which). The rearrangement joins TRBV7-9 to TRBJ2-5; the TCRdb D gene call, TRBD1, has no DNA to confirm it. The sequenced material came from blood. CDR3 in amino acids: CASSLALWTGAEETQYF.